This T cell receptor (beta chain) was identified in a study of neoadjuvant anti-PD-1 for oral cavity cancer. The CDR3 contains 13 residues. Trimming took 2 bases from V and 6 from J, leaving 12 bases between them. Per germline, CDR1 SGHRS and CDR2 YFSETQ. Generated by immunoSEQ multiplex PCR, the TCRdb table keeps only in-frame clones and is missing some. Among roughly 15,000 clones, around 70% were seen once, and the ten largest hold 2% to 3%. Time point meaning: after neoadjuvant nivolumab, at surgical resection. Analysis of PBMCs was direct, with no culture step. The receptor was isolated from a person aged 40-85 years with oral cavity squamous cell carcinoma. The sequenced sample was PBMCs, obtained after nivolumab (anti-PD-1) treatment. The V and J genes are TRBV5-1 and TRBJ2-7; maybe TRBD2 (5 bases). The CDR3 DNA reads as TGCGCCAGCAGCTTTTTAGCGTCAGGCGAGCAGTACTTC. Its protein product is CASSFLASGEQYF.